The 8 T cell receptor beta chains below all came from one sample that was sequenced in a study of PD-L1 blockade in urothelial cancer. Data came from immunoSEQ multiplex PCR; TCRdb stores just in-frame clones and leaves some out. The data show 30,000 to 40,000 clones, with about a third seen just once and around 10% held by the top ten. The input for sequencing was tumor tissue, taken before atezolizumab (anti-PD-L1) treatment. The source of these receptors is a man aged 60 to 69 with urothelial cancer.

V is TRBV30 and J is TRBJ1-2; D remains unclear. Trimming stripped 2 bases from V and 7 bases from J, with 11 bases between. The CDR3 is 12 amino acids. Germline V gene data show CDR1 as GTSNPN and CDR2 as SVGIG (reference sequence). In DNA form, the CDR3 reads TGTGCCTGGAGTTTAAAGGGCTCTGGCTACACCTTC. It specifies CAWSLKGSGYTF. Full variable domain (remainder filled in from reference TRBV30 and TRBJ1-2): SQTIHQWPATLVQPVGSPLSLECTVEGTSNPNLYWYRQAAGRGLQLLFYSVGIGQISSEVPQNLSASRPQDRQFILSSKKLLLSDSGFYLCAWSLKGSGYTFGSGTRLTVV.

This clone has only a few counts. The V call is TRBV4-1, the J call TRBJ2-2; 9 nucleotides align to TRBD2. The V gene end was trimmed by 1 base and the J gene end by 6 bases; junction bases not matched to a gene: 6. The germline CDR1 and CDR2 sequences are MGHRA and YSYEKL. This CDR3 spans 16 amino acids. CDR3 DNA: TGCGCCAGCAGCCAAGCCGGACTAGCGAGGGCCGGGGAGCTGTTTTTT. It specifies CASSQAGLARAGELFF.

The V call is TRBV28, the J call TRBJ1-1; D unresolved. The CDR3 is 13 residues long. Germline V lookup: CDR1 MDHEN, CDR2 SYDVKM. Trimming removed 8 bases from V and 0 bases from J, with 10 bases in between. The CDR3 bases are TGTGCCAGCGATGGGTCAGTGAACACTGAAGCTTTCTTT. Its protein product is CASDGSVNTEAFF.

CDR3 in amino acids: CASSSAGTGGNGYTF. The CDR3 DNA sequence: TGTGCCAGCAGTTCGGCCGGGACAGGGGGCAATGGCTACACCTTC. The genes are TRBV6-8 and TRBJ1-2, with TRBD1 identical over 12 bases. The CDR3 length is 15 residues. The V gene end was trimmed by 4 bases and the J gene end by 6 bases; junction bases not matched to a gene: 6. The germline V gene has CDR1 MNHGY and CDR2 SAAAGT.

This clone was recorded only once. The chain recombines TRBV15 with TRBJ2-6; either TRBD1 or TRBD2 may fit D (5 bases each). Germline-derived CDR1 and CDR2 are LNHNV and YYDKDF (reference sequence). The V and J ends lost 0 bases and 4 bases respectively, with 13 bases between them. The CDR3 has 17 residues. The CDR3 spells CATSRDGPGTGANVLTF. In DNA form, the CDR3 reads TGTGCCACCAGCAGAGATGGTCCGGGGACGGGGGCCAACGTCCTGACTTTC.

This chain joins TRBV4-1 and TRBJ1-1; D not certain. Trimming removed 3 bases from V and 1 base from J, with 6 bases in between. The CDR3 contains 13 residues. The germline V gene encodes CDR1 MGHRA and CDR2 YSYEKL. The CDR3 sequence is CASSQVANTEAFF. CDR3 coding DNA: TGCGCCAGCAGCCAGGTCGCGAACACTGAAGCTTTCTTT.

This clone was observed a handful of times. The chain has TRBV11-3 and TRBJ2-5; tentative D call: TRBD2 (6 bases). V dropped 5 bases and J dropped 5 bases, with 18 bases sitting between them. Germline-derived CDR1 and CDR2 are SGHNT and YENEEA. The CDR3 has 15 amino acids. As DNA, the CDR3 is TGTGCCAGCAGCCCTGACTGGGGGACTGCGGAGACCCAGTACTTC. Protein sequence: CASSPDWGTAETQYF.

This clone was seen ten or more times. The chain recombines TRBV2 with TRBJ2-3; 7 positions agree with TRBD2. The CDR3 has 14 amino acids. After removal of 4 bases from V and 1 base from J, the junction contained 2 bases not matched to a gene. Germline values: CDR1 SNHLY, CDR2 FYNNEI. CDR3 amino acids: CASSGTSGTDTQYF. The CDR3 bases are TGTGCCAGCAGTGGGACTAGTGGCACAGATACGCAGTATTTT.